This T cell receptor (beta chain) came from a study of technical replicates of blood from several donors. Method: immunoSEQ multiplex PCR; TCRdb's copy keeps in-frame clones and lacks some. The repertoire consists of 60,000 to 80,000 clones, with around nine tenths occurring once and the leading ten covering around 0.38%. The CDR3 spans 14 residues. V was clipped by 0 bases and J by 1 base, with 4 bases between them. CDR1 and CDR2 from the germline V gene are LNHDA and SQIVND (reference sequence). The V gene is TRBV19, the J gene TRBJ1-5; no clear D. This receptor was obtained from a human donor in good health. Sequenced input: T cells isolated from PBMCs. This chain's CDR3 is CASSIEESNQPQHF. In nucleotides, the CDR3 is TGTGCCAGTAGTATAGAGGAGAGCAATCAGCCCCAGCATTTT.